One and the same sample provided the 20 T cell receptor beta chains below, sequenced in a study of cytomegalovirus exposure and HLA in healthy donors (dated by TCRdb to 2017 to 2019). Receptor libraries were prepared by the immunoSEQ multiplex PCR assay. A mixture of 60 forward primers for TCR Vbeta segments and 13 reverse primers for TCR Jbeta segments was used in the multiplex PCR. TCRdb holds this immuneACCESS table with in-frame rearrangements only. Some clones are missing; in checked studies, unresolved V genes explain under half, and the rest has no known cause. The sample table shows about 130,000 clones, and roughly four fifths are seen once. 0.95% to 1.5% of the sample goes to the ten largest clones. The sequenced sample was PBMCs. Every receptor here comes from a boy younger than 18 in good health and CMV-seronegative.

The chain is built from TRBV5-4 and TRBJ1-2; TRBD1 matches at 7 bases. The germline gives CDR1 SGHNT, CDR2 YYREEE (reference sequence). The CDR3 is 14 residues long. J gave up 4 bases and V 5 bases, and 8 bases lay outside the gene matches. The CDR3 DNA follows: TGTGCCAGCAGTTTTAGGGGGCAAGGCTATGGCTACACCTTC. Translating gives CASSFRGQGYGYTF.

The gene calls are TRBV19 and TRBJ1-4; D is ambiguous. Deletions cut 0 bases from V and 7 bases from J, with 18 bases between. The germline gives CDR1 LNHDA, CDR2 SQIVND (reference sequence). The CDR3 is 17 residues long. The CDR3 region is CASSIEGPGGPFEKLFF. DNA of the CDR3: TGTGCCAGTAGTATAGAGGGTCCGGGAGGGCCTTTTGAAAAACTGTTTTTT.

This sequence joins TRBV10-2 and TRBJ2-7, with D perhaps matching TRBD1 (6 bases). The CDR3 runs to 17 residues. Germline-derived CDR1 and CDR2 are WSHSY and SAAADI. V gave up 6 bases and J gave up 2 bases, with 23 bases separating them. The CDR3 DNA follows: TGCGCCAGCAGGGCTCCACATCTCCGGGACACAGCCTACGAGCAGTACTTC. Its protein product is CASRAPHLRDTAYEQYF.

The chain recombines TRBV10-1 with TRBJ1-1; D not resolved. The CDR3 is 16 amino acids. From germline, CDR1 is WNHNN and CDR2 SYGVQD (reference sequence). V was clipped by 8 bases and J by 0 bases, with 19 bases between them. The CDR3 sequence is CASYPREGTMNTEAFF. In DNA form, the CDR3 reads TGCGCCAGCTACCCCCGCGAGGGAACCATGAACACTGAAGCTTTCTTT.

J is TRBJ2-5 and V is TRBV21-1; no check of the table's D call, TRBD1, against the DNA was made. TRBV21-1 is a documented pseudogene. The CDR3 covers 11 residues. CDR3 DNA: TGTGCCAGCAAATCCAGGGAGACCCAGTACTTC. It codes for CASKSRETQYF.

V and J are TRBV7-9 and TRBJ2-7; 7 nucleotides agree with TRBD2. This CDR3 is 14 amino acids long. Germline assignment: CDR1 SEHNR and CDR2 FQNEAQ (reference sequence). The V segment lost 6 bases and the J segment 2 bases; nucleotides outside the gene matches: 7. CDR3 loop: CASRGGDYAYEQYF. The DNA for the CDR3 is TGTGCCAGCAGAGGCGGGGACTACGCCTACGAGCAGTACTTC.

DNA of the CDR3: TGTGCCAGCAGTTTAAGCGGGAGGAGGGGGGAGCAGTACTTC. Protein: CASSLSGRRGEQYF. The genes are TRBV27 and TRBJ2-7, with 9 bases that match TRBD2. The germline gives CDR1 MNHEY, CDR2 SMNVEV (reference sequence). CDR3 length equals 14 residues. V dropped 2 bases and J dropped 7; count of bases not matched to a gene: 6.

The V and J genes are TRBV5-6 and TRBJ2-1; weak D call: TRBD2 (6 bases). Trimming took off 0 bases at V and 1 base at J, with 17 bases between the two ends. Germline CDR1 SGHDT, CDR2 YYEEEE. The CDR3 extends over 18 amino acids. The CDR3 DNA reads as TGTGCCAGCAGCTTGGCTGTTGCTAGCGTTCCATCCTACAATGAGCAGTTCTTC. Amino acid sequence: CASSLAVASVPSYNEQFF.

In its sample, this clone was seen once. The chain recombines TRBV14 with TRBJ2-1; D might be TRBD2 (6 bases). The CDR3 covers 14 residues. The germline V gene has CDR1 SGHDN and CDR2 FVKESK. Trimming left V 2 bases short and J 5 bases short, with 10 bases between. CDR3 residues: CASSQLGLNNEQFF. CDR3 sequence (DNA): TGTGCCAGCAGCCAACTCGGACTAAACAATGAGCAGTTCTTC.

The chain employs TRBV5-1 and TRBJ1-5; D remains ambiguous. V lost 4 bases and J lost 9, with 8 bases in between. The CDR3 contains 11 residues. Germline loops: CDR1 SGHRS, CDR2 YFSETQ. CDR3 coding DNA: TGCGCCAGCAGCCGGGTGGGGCCCCAGCATTTT. This translates into CASSRVGPQHF. Based on the CDR3 plus reference TRBV5-1 and TRBJ1-5, the full variable domain is KAGVTQTPRYLIKTRGQQVTLSCSPISGHRSVSWYQQTPGQGLQFLFEYFSETQRNKGNFPGRFSGRQFSNSRSEMNVSTLELGDSALYLCASSRVGPQHFGDGTRLSIL.

The chain is built from TRBV30 and TRBJ1-1; D is possibly TRBD1 (6 bases). V lost 3 bases to trimming and J lost 6 bases, with 14 bases between them. CDR3 length equals 13 residues. Germline V lookup: CDR1 GTSNPN, CDR2 SVGIG (reference sequence). This CDR3 reads CAWRLTGYSEAFF. CDR3 bases: TGTGCCTGGAGACTAACAGGGTATTCTGAAGCTTTCTTT.

This chain connects TRBV6-4 to TRBJ2-1; perhaps TRBD2 as D (6 bases). Trimming removed 3 bases at V and 8 bases at J, with 11 bases between. The CDR3 runs to 13 residues. Per the germline V gene, CDR1 is MRHNA and CDR2 is SNTAGT. CDR3: CASSENERDEQFF. In nucleotides, the CDR3 is TGTGCCAGCAGTGAAAACGAGCGGGATGAGCAGTTCTTC.

This sequence joins TRBV21-1 and TRBJ2-7; TRBD2 was called by the table and not checked on the DNA. TRBV21-1 is a documented pseudogene. This CDR3 comprises 15 residues. In DNA, the CDR3 is TGTGCCAGCAGCAAAGCTGGCGGTTCTAAGTACGAGCAGTACTTC. Protein product: CASSKAGGSKYEQYF.

The V and J genes are TRBV4-1 and TRBJ2-1; a possible D gene is TRBD2 (6 bases). This CDR3 is built from 15 residues. Germline lookup yields CDR1 MGHRA and CDR2 YSYEKL. With 6 bases removed from V and 7 bases from J, the gap between germline ends came to 19 bases. Here the CDR3 reads CASSNVGLGVNEQFF. Written as DNA, the CDR3 is TGCGCCAGCAGTAACGTGGGACTCGGGGTGAATGAGCAGTTCTTC.

The chain joins TRBV13 to TRBJ2-1; D is undetermined. The CDR3 has 13 amino acids. The germline CDR1 and CDR2 sequences are PRHDT and FYEKMQ (reference sequence). V was cut by 0 bases and J by 6 bases, with 6 bases left in between. The chain's CDR3 is CASSLGLSNEQFF. CDR3 nucleotide sequence: TGTGCCAGCAGCTTAGGGCTTAGCAATGAGCAGTTCTTC.

The chain links TRBV7-8 to TRBJ2-7; the D gene is possibly TRBD2 (7 bases). The germline gives CDR1 SGHVS, CDR2 FQNEAQ. V was pared by 5 bases and J by 2 bases, with 19 bases between. This CDR3 region has 16 residues. The CDR3 DNA reads as TGTGCCAGCAGCCCCGGTCGGGGGGCGGGAACCTACGAGCAGTACTTC. The encoded protein is CASSPGRGAGTYEQYF.

V gene TRBV4-2 combines with J gene TRBJ2-5, with TRBD1 matching 9 bases. The CDR3 runs to 16 residues. Unmatched junction bases numbered 8, after V lost 1 base and J lost 5 bases. CDR1 is LGHNA, CDR2 YNFKEQ, per germline. The CDR3 loop reads CASSQGGTGPGETQYF. The CDR3 bases are TGTGCCAGCAGCCAAGGTGGGACAGGGCCAGGGGAGACCCAGTACTTC.

The chain carries TRBV6-1 and TRBJ2-1, with TRBD2 identical over 7 bases. This CDR3 is 15 amino acids long. Germline V CDR1 and CDR2: MNHNS, SASEGT. With V trimmed by 6 bases and J by 4 bases, 9 bases remained unmatched. This CDR3 is CASSTDSGPYNEQFF. The CDR3 DNA is TGTGCCAGCAGCACTGATAGCGGGCCATACAATGAGCAGTTCTTC.

V is TRBV5-4 and J is TRBJ2-1; D unclear. Between the trimmed V and J ends, which lost 4 bases and 6 bases, there was a span of 8 bases. Germline V lookup: CDR1 SGHNT, CDR2 YYREEE (reference sequence). The CDR3 runs 12 residues. The CDR3 coding sequence is TGTGCCAGCAGCCTGCAACTCAATGAGCAGTTCTTC. This gives the protein CASSLQLNEQFF.

This clone appeared a few times. The chain joins TRBV5-1 to TRBJ2-7; 8 bases are a match to TRBD1. CDR3 size: 14 residues. The V gene end was trimmed by 4 bases and the J gene end by 6 bases; junction bases not matched to a gene: 9. CDR1 and CDR2 (germline): SGHRS, YFSETQ. The DNA of the CDR3 is TGCGCCAGCAGCAAAGTTGACAGGGGATTCGAGCAGTACTTC. Translation: CASSKVDRGFEQYF.